What follows is one T cell receptor (beta chain) and its context. No antigen is known for it. The read ends 3 residues shy of where the CDR3 ends; the end is completed using the germline J gene. In the same sample, other DNA sequences code for this CDR3. The data originate from a study of T cells in women clearing cervical HPV infection. Overall study: Blood came at first lesion visit for cases, post-clearance for controls. Study-wide results and limits: A classifier using richness and V gene abundances reached an AUC of approximately 0.8. Repertoire richness, not evenness, was significantly elevated in CIN3+ cases versus controls. TRBV6-7 abundance was lower in cases than controls (around 0.1% versus 0.15%).

The data were produced by immunoSEQ multiplex PCR, yet TCRdb's version contains in-frame clones alone and is incomplete. With fewer than 25,000 clones in the sample, the ten largest clones hold 5.4%. Germline lookup yields CDR1 LGHNA and CDR2 YNFKEQ. V lost 3 bases to trimming and J lost 6 bases, with 21 bases between them. This CDR3 is built from 16 residues. This TCR was sampled from a woman between 18 and 70 years old with a cervical HPV16 infection that either progressed to CIN3+ or cleared (not recorded which). The V and J genes are TRBV4-2 and TRBJ2-7; perhaps TRBD2 as D (6 bases). Source material: blood buffy coat. CDR3 sequence: CASSQGISSGKSEQYF. Partial CDR3 DNA: TGTGCCAGCAGCCAGGGTATTAGTAGCGGTAAGTCCGAG.